The 23 T cell receptor beta chains in this list originate from one sample, sequenced in a study of OX40 agonist ivuxolimab in advanced cancers. TCRdb's copy holds only in-frame clones and misses some; the assay was immunoSEQ multiplex PCR. The repertoire holds over 80,000 clones, with about 86% as singletons. Source: CD4+ or CD8+ T cells sorted from blood, taken in a trial of the OX40 agonist ivuxolimab. The receptors originated from an adult with an advanced solid tumor such as melanoma, head and neck, liver or kidney cancer.

The chain employs TRBV18 and TRBJ2-1; the D gene could be TRBD1 or TRBD2 (5 bases each). Trimming took 3 bases from V and 7 from J, leaving 10 bases between them. From germline, CDR1 is KGHSH and CDR2 LQKENI. This CDR3 has 13 amino acids. The CDR3 protein is CASSPQGENEQFF. CDR3 in DNA: TGTGCCAGCTCACCTCAAGGGGAGAATGAGCAGTTCTTC.

The chain carries TRBV29-1 and TRBJ1-1, with a possible D match to TRBD1 (6 bases). Germline V gene sequence: CDR1 SQVTM, CDR2 ANQGSEA. The CDR3 totals 14 residues. Trimming removed 6 bases at V and 0 bases at J, with 14 bases between. CDR3 coding DNA: TGCAGCGTAGATAGGACAGTTATGAACACTGAAGCTTTCTTT. Protein sequence: CSVDRTVMNTEAFF.

This chain links TRBV5-1 with TRBJ2-3, with D possibly matching TRBD2 (6 bases). Trimming took 5 bases from V and 1 from J, leaving 11 bases between them. CDR1 is SGHRS, CDR2 YFSETQ, per germline. The CDR3 runs 14 residues. The CDR3 nucleotides read TGCGCCAGCAGGATGGTAGCGGGCACAGATACGCAGTATTTT. Its translation: CASRMVAGTDTQYF.

The chain combines TRBV6-6 with TRBJ1-2; D unresolved. The CDR3 spans 14 residues. Per the germline V gene, CDR1 is MNHNY and CDR2 is SVGAGI (reference sequence). The germline V and J ends were trimmed by 5 bases and 6 bases, with 16 bases remaining between them. In DNA form, the CDR3 reads TGTGCCAGCAGTCCTTTTATCGGGCGTCATGGCTACACCTTC. This gives the protein CASSPFIGRHGYTF.

The chain couples TRBV6-6 to TRBJ1-5, with D possibly matching TRBD1 (5 bases). The germline CDR1 and CDR2 sequences are MNHNY and SVGAGI (reference sequence). Deletions cut 6 bases from V and 6 bases from J, with 15 bases between. CDR3 length: 14 amino acids. CDR3 coding DNA: TGTGCCAGCAGCAGGGATGACGCGGGTCAGCCCCAGCATTTT. This translates into CASSRDDAGQPQHF.

The chain employs TRBV9 and TRBJ1-3; 7 bases agree with TRBD1. The V and J ends lost 4 bases and 1 base, in that order; junction bases with no gene match: 14. This CDR3 spans 18 amino acids. The germline gives CDR1 SGDLS, CDR2 YYNGEE. This CDR3 is CASSTLGTALGSGNTIYF. The DNA for the CDR3 is TGTGCCAGCAGCACTCTAGGGACAGCTCTGGGTTCTGGAAACACCATATATTTT. Looking up the rest from reference TRBV9 and TRBJ1-3 gives the full variable domain: DSGVTQTPKHLITATGQRVTLRCSPRSGDLSVYWYQQSLDQGLQFLIQYYNGEERAKGNILERFSAQQFPDLHSELNLSSLELGDSALYFCASSTLGTALGSGNTIYFGEGSWLTVV.

The V call is TRBV27, the J call TRBJ2-7; maybe TRBD2 (6 bases). CDR1 and CDR2 (germline): MNHEY, SMNVEV (reference sequence). The CDR3 extends over 14 amino acids. V was trimmed by 3 bases and J by 4 bases, leaving 13 bases between them. The CDR3 loop reads CASSFAGTRYEQYF. CDR3 in DNA: TGTGCCAGCAGTTTTGCCGGGACTCGATACGAGCAGTACTTC.

This sequence joins TRBV19 and TRBJ1-2; D ambiguous. This CDR3 spans 13 amino acids. Germline V gives CDR1 LNHDA, CDR2 SQIVND (reference sequence). V was pared by 0 bases and J by 5 bases, with 7 bases between. CDR3 protein: CASSIEQGYGYTF. CDR3 bases: TGTGCCAGTAGTATAGAACAAGGTTATGGCTACACCTTC.

The chain employs TRBV2 and TRBJ1-2, with D possibly matching TRBD1 (5 bases). The CDR3 contains 13 residues. The V gene's germline CDR1 is SNHLY and CDR2 FYNNEI. V was cut by 5 bases and J by 8 bases, with 15 bases left in between. The CDR3 coding sequence is TGTGCCAGCAGTCCCCAAGGGGTCCTGGGCTACACCTTC. Encoded protein: CASSPQGVLGYTF.

The gene calls are TRBV2 and TRBJ2-7, with TRBD1 identical over 8 bases. Germline V CDR1 and CDR2: SNHLY, FYNNEI. The CDR3 spans 12 residues. J was trimmed by 9 bases and V by 3 bases; bases with no gene match: 4. DNA of the CDR3: TGTGCCAGCAGTGATCCAGGACAGGGGCAGTACTTC. As protein: CASSDPGQGQYF.

The rearrangement uses TRBV27 and TRBJ2-3; perhaps D is TRBD1 or TRBD2 (5 bases each). V shed 5 bases and J shed 1 base, with 13 bases lying between them. Germline V gene data show CDR1 as MNHEY and CDR2 as SMNVEV (reference sequence). CDR3 length: 15 amino acids. In nucleotides, the CDR3 is TGTGCCAGCAGTCCCCGGGACGGCCGCACAGATACGCAGTATTTT. It codes for CASSPRDGRTDTQYF.

This chain links TRBV6-5 with TRBJ1-4, with a weak D call TRBD1 (5 bases). The V gene lost 8 bases and the J gene lost 8 bases, with 12 bases spanning the gap. CDR1 and CDR2 from the germline V gene are MNHEY and SVGAGI. This CDR3 has 12 residues. In DNA, the CDR3 is TGTGCCAGCGGGGCACCCCAGGAAAAACTGTTTTTT. Translating gives CASGAPQEKLFF.

The rearrangement joins TRBV11-2 to TRBJ2-1; the match to TRBD2 covers 10 bases. The CDR3 spans 15 residues. Germline loops: CDR1 SGHAT, CDR2 FQNNGV. J lost 7 bases, V lost 4 bases, and 7 bases had no gene match. CDR3 in amino acids: CASSSHLLAGNEQFF. Here the CDR3 DNA reads TGTGCCAGCAGCTCCCACTTACTAGCGGGGAATGAGCAGTTCTTC.

CDR3 region: CASSVPGPSTDTQYF. The CDR3 nucleotides are TGCGCCAGCAGCGTACCGGGGCCGAGCACAGATACGCAGTATTTT. The chain uses TRBV5-1 and TRBJ2-3; the D call may be TRBD1 or TRBD2 (5 bases each). Looked up from germline, CDR1 is SGHRS and CDR2 is YFSETQ. The V and J ends lost 4 bases and 0 bases respectively, with 12 bases between them. The CDR3 extends over 15 amino acids.

V gene TRBV19 combines with J gene TRBJ1-3; 11 bases line up with TRBD1. Germline V gene data show CDR1 as LNHDA and CDR2 as SQIVND (reference sequence). Unmatched junction bases numbered 4, after V lost 5 bases and J lost 7 bases. This CDR3 has 14 residues. The CDR3 reads CASSSRDRGNTIYF. In DNA form, the CDR3 reads TGTGCCAGTAGTTCCCGGGACAGGGGGAACACCATATATTTT. The full variable domain, its missing parts supplied by reference TRBV19 and TRBJ1-3, is DGGITQSPKYLFRKEGQNVTLSCEQNLNHDAMYWYRQDPGQGLRLIYYSQIVNDFQKGDIAEGYSVSREKKESFPLTVTSAQKNPTAFYLCASSSRDRGNTIYFGEGSWLTVV.

V usage is TRBV6-1 and J usage is TRBJ2-2; D not resolved. Germline V gives CDR1 MNHNS, CDR2 SASEGT. V was shortened by 1 base and J by 4 bases, with 10 bases between the two germline ends. The CDR3 consists of 15 residues. The CDR3: CASSEGVGTTGELFF. The CDR3 DNA reads as TGTGCCAGCAGTGAAGGGGTCGGAACCACCGGGGAGCTGTTTTTT.

The V call is TRBV14, the J call TRBJ2-7, with D perhaps matching TRBD1 (6 bases). Germline CDR1 is SGHDN and CDR2 is FVKESK. V was cut by 4 bases and J by 6 bases, with 19 bases left in between. The CDR3 loop spans 15 amino acids. CDR3 loop: CASSPLGQGMGEQYF. CDR3 coding DNA: TGTGCCAGCAGCCCACTGGGGCAGGGGATGGGCGAGCAGTACTTC.

This chain uses TRBV6-6 with TRBJ1-6, with D uncertain. V dropped 7 bases and J dropped 1 base, with 8 bases sitting between them. Germline CDR1 is MNHNY and CDR2 is SVGAGI (reference sequence). The CDR3 loop spans 14 amino acids. The CDR3 DNA is TGTGCCAGCAAGAGTCCTTCCTATAATTCACCCCTCCACTTT. This translates into CASKSPSYNSPLHF.

The V and J genes are TRBV11-1 and TRBJ2-2; tentative D call: TRBD2 (6 bases). From germline, CDR1 is SGHAT and CDR2 FQDESV (reference sequence). Trimming removed 2 bases at V and 1 base at J, with 8 bases between. The CDR3 has 15 amino acids. CDR3 region: CASSLRGLNTGELFF. In DNA, the CDR3 is TGTGCCAGCAGCTTACGGGGACTGAACACCGGGGAGCTGTTTTTT.

The J gene is TRBJ1-6, the V gene TRBV10-3, with D possibly being TRBD1 (5 bases). CDR3 length equals 14 residues. Trimming removed 10 bases at V and 8 bases at J, with 18 bases between. Germline CDR1 is ENHRY and CDR2 is SYGVKD. CDR3 loop: CATRQSGEYSPLHF. As DNA, the CDR3 is TGTGCCACCCGACAGAGCGGAGAGTATTCACCCCTCCACTTT.

The chain couples TRBV25-1 to TRBJ2-5, with 9 bases lining up with TRBD2. Unmatched junction bases numbered 8, after V lost 4 bases and J lost 5 bases. CDR1 is MGHDK and CDR2 is SYGVNS in the germline V gene. The CDR3 runs to 15 residues. The CDR3 reads CASSVAGGVKETQYF. As DNA, the CDR3 is TGTGCCAGCAGTGTGGCGGGGGGGGTGAAGGAGACCCAGTACTTC.

This chain connects TRBV7-9 to TRBJ1-2, with D perhaps TRBD1 (6 bases). Trimming took off 3 bases at V and 7 bases at J, with 12 bases between the two ends. The CDR3 has 13 residues. Germline-derived CDR1 and CDR2 are SEHNR and FQNEAQ (reference sequence). Written as DNA, the CDR3 is TGTGCCAGCAGCTTTGGGGGGCCTGGTGGCTACACCTTC. Translation gives CASSFGGPGGYTF.

The genes are TRBV10-3 and TRBJ2-7, with a weak D call TRBD2 (6 bases). The CDR3 totals 15 residues. Germline V gene data show CDR1 as ENHRY and CDR2 as SYGVKD. V lost 6 bases, J lost 0 bases, and 15 bases lay in between. CDR3: CAIRASGPSSYEQYF. The CDR3, as DNA: TGTGCCATCAGGGCCAGCGGGCCTAGCTCCTACGAGCAGTACTTC.